The 26 T cell receptor beta chains given below trace back to one sample, sequenced in a study of siplizumab effects on memory and regulatory T cells. Some clones are missing from TCRdb's copy, which holds only in-frame ones; the method was immunoSEQ multiplex PCR. The sample lists around 65,000 clones; 79% were seen once. The sample was memory CD4+ T cells sorted from blood. All receptors derive from a human donor in good health.

The chain links TRBV7-2 to TRBJ1-2; 12 bases line up with TRBD1. This CDR3 spans 17 amino acids. Trimming at V came to 5 bases and at J to 1 base, leaving 8 bases not matched to a gene. Germline V lookup: CDR1 SGHTA, CDR2 FQGNSA. The CDR3 nucleotides are TGTGCCAGCAGCGCGGGACAGGGGGCGCAACGTAACTATGGCTACACCTTC. Protein sequence: CASSAGQGAQRNYGYTF.

The V gene is TRBV21-1, the J gene TRBJ2-7; TRBD1, as called in the table, went unchecked against the DNA. TRBV21-1 is flagged as a pseudogene. The CDR3 is 15 amino acids. The CDR3 is CASSKLGQGRYEQYF. Here the CDR3 DNA reads TGTGCCAGCAGCAAATTAGGACAGGGACGGTACGAGCAGTACTTC.

V gene TRBV6-6 combines with J gene TRBJ1-5; 7 bases align to TRBD1. In germline, CDR1 is MNHNY, CDR2 SVGAGI (reference sequence). V shed 11 bases, J shed 2 bases, and the junction held 9 bases outside the gene matches. The CDR3 has 14 amino acids. The CDR3 region has the DNA TGTGCCGTCTCGACAGGGCGAGGCAATCAGCCCCAGCATTTT. This codes for CAVSTGRGNQPQHF.

J is TRBJ2-3 and V is TRBV5-5; possible D gene TRBD1, 5 bases. This CDR3 has 15 residues. Germline V lookup: CDR1 SGHKS, CDR2 YYEKEE (reference sequence). Trimming pared 2 bases from V and 5 bases from J, leaving 15 bases between. The CDR3 protein is CASSFGAGSLDTQYF. CDR3 nucleotides: TGTGCCAGCAGCTTTGGTGCAGGGTCCTTAGATACGCAGTATTTT.

The chain joins TRBV4-1 to TRBJ1-3; TRBD1 might be the D (5 bases). Trimming pared 6 bases from V and 2 bases from J, leaving 14 bases between. The CDR3 is 15 amino acids. Germline V gives CDR1 MGHRA, CDR2 YSYEKL. The CDR3 region has the DNA TGCGCCAGCAGGCCTGGGGGAGCTACTGGAAACACCATATATTTT. Protein sequence: CASRPGGATGNTIYF.

The J gene is TRBJ1-2, the V gene TRBV4-2, with D possibly being TRBD1 (6 bases). The V end was cut by 4 bases, the J end by 3 bases, with 18 bases between. Looked up from germline, CDR1 is LGHNA and CDR2 is YNFKEQ. The CDR3 contains 16 residues. DNA of the CDR3: TGTGCCAGCAGCCCAGGGGCGGGGGGGATTGACTATGGCTACACCTTC. Translating gives CASSPGAGGIDYGYTF.

This chain links TRBV18 with TRBJ2-3; 7 nucleotides align to TRBD1. This CDR3 is built from 15 residues. The germline CDR1 and CDR2 sequences are KGHSH and LQKENI. The trim removed 6 bases at V and 9 bases at J, leaving 15 bases unmatched. CDR3 sequence reads: CASSQQGSAIGTQYF. The DNA for the CDR3 is TGTGCCAGCTCGCAACAGGGGTCGGCAATTGGGACGCAGTATTTT.

This chain joins TRBV19 and TRBJ2-5; 7 bases are shared with TRBD1. The CDR3 covers 14 residues. Germline loops: CDR1 LNHDA, CDR2 SQIVND (reference sequence). The trim removed 5 bases at V and 4 bases at J, leaving 7 bases unmatched. Here the CDR3 DNA reads TGTGCCAGTAGTTGGGACAGCGAGGGAGAGACCCAGTACTTC. Residues: CASSWDSEGETQYF. The full variable domain, rest sourced from reference TRBV19 and TRBJ2-5, is DGGITQSPKYLFRKEGQNVTLSCEQNLNHDAMYWYRQDPGQGLRLIYYSQIVNDFQKGDIAEGYSVSREKKESFPLTVTSAQKNPTAFYLCASSWDSEGETQYFGPGTRLLVL.

The V and J genes are TRBV4-1 and TRBJ2-4; D is perhaps TRBD1 (6 bases). The germline V gene encodes CDR1 MGHRA and CDR2 YSYEKL. The V end was cut by 0 bases, the J end by 1 base, with 10 bases between. This CDR3 has 16 residues. The CDR3 nucleotides are TGCGCCAGCAGCCAAGACAGGGGAGTGGCCAAAAACATTCAGTACTTC. Protein sequence: CASSQDRGVAKNIQYF.

The rearrangement uses TRBV2 and TRBJ1-1; 7 positions agree with TRBD1. The germline V gene encodes CDR1 SNHLY and CDR2 FYNNEI. V was pared by 1 base and J by 4 bases, with 6 bases of the junction left unmatched. The CDR3 runs to 15 residues. CDR3 sequence (DNA): TGTGCCAGCAGTGAAGACCCAGGGGGGCGCACTGAAGCTTTCTTT. Translating it yields CASSEDPGGRTEAFF. The whole variable domain, filled in from reference TRBV2 and TRBJ1-1, reads EPEVTQTPSHQVTQMGQEVILRCVPISNHLYFYWYRQILGQKVEFLVSFYNNEISEKSEIFDDQFSVERPDGSNFTLKIRSTKLEDSAMYFCASSEDPGGRTEAFFGQGTRLTVV.

The chain couples TRBV7-2 to TRBJ1-1; 11 bases fit TRBD1. This CDR3 has 14 residues. V shed 6 bases and J 7 bases; nucleotides not matched to a gene: 7. From germline, CDR1 is SGHTA and CDR2 FQGNSA. CDR3 sequence: CASSSGTGGGEAFF. The CDR3 DNA reads as TGTGCCAGCAGTTCAGGGACAGGGGGAGGTGAAGCTTTCTTT.

The V call is TRBV4-1, the J call TRBJ2-4; unclear D gene. Trimming cost V 1 base and J 0 bases, with 10 bases left between them. The V gene's germline CDR1 is MGHRA and CDR2 YSYEKL. The CDR3 covers 16 residues. The chain's CDR3 is CASSQVRTVAKNIQYF. For the CDR3, the DNA is TGCGCCAGCAGCCAAGTTAGGACCGTAGCCAAAAACATTCAGTACTTC.

This chain's CDR3 is CARSSGLRNTEAFF. The CDR3 region has the DNA TGTGCCCGTTCCTCGGGACTGAGAAACACTGAAGCTTTCTTT. This sequence joins TRBV30 and TRBJ1-1, with D perhaps matching TRBD1 (5 bases). From germline, CDR1 is GTSNPN and CDR2 SVGIG (reference sequence). CDR3 length: 14 amino acids. V was cut by 8 bases and J by 2 bases, with 18 bases left in between.

This sequence joins TRBV28 and TRBJ1-1, with D perhaps TRBD1 (5 bases). Germline CDR1 is MDHEN and CDR2 is SYDVKM. V lost 6 bases to trimming and J lost 5 bases, with 16 bases between them. The CDR3 sequence is 14 residues long. CDR3 loop: CASRPGLVRTEAFF. The CDR3 DNA follows: TGTGCCAGCAGGCCGGGACTCGTGAGAACTGAAGCTTTCTTT.

This rearrangement joins TRBV7-2 to TRBJ2-1, with 11 bases identical to TRBD2. Germline loops: CDR1 SGHTA, CDR2 FQGNSA. This CDR3 has 15 residues. V gave up 1 base and J gave up 4 bases; unmatched junction bases: 0. CDR3 residues: CASSLGLAGYNEQFF. The CDR3 DNA sequence: TGTGCCAGCAGCTTAGGACTAGCGGGGTACAATGAGCAGTTCTTC.

This clone was seen a handful of times. The rearrangement links TRBV18 to TRBJ2-3; weak D call: TRBD1 (5 bases). V was trimmed by 0 bases and J by 0 bases, leaving 7 bases between them. This CDR3 comprises 15 residues. Germline V lookup: CDR1 KGHSH, CDR2 LQKENI. The CDR3 bases are TGTGCCAGCTCACCACCGGGGCGTAGCACAGATACGCAGTATTTT. Protein product: CASSPPGRSTDTQYF.

V gene TRBV5-1 combines with J gene TRBJ2-2; 15 nucleotides match TRBD2. The V gene's germline CDR1 is SGHRS and CDR2 YFSETQ. Unmatched junction bases numbered 3, after V lost 3 bases and J lost 0 bases. The CDR3 has 18 amino acids. The CDR3 reads CASSSGLAGGSNTGELFF. The DNA for the CDR3 is TGCGCCAGCAGCTCGGGACTAGCGGGGGGCTCGAACACCGGGGAGCTGTTTTTT.

The CDR3 nucleotides read TGTGCCAGCAGCTTCCCCGGAAACACCATATATTTT. Its protein is CASSFPGNTIYF. The chain employs TRBV7-2 and TRBJ1-3; no clear D gene. V lost 3 bases to trimming and J lost 4 bases, with 4 bases between them. This CDR3 comprises 12 residues. Germline V gives CDR1 SGHTA, CDR2 FQGNSA. Full variable domain (remainder filled in from reference TRBV7-2 and TRBJ1-3): GAGVSQSPSNKVTEKGKDVELRCDPISGHTALYWYRQSLGQGLEFLIYFQGNSAPDKSGLPSDRFSAERTGGSVSTLTIQRTQQEDSAVYLCASSFPGNTIYFGEGSWLTVV.

The chain combines TRBV7-3 with TRBJ2-7; 11 positions match TRBD1. In germline, CDR1 is SGHTA, CDR2 FQGTGA. J was trimmed by 6 bases and V by 5 bases; bases with no gene match: 9. The CDR3 runs to 15 residues. The CDR3 coding sequence is TGTGCCAGCAGCCAAGGGACAGGGGGAAATAGCGAGCAGTACTTC. This codes for CASSQGTGGNSEQYF.

The CDR3 is CASSRGQGDGYTF. CDR3 sequence (DNA): TGTGCCAGCAGTAGGGGACAGGGAGATGGCTACACCTTC. The chain recombines TRBV2 with TRBJ1-2; 9 bases align to TRBD1. V lost 5 bases, J lost 6 bases, and 4 bases stayed unmatched. CDR1 is SNHLY and CDR2 is FYNNEI in the germline V gene. The CDR3 sequence is 13 residues long. The full variable domain, its missing parts supplied by reference TRBV2 and TRBJ1-2, is EPEVTQTPSHQVTQMGQEVILRCVPISNHLYFYWYRQILGQKVEFLVSFYNNEISEKSEIFDDQFSVERPDGSNFTLKIRSTKLEDSAMYFCASSRGQGDGYTFGSGTRLTVV.

This chain uses TRBV10-3 with TRBJ1-3, with 8 bases matching TRBD1. CDR3 length: 16 residues. J lost 4 bases, V lost 5 bases, and 10 bases had no gene match. Germline lookup yields CDR1 ENHRY and CDR2 SYGVKD. CDR3 residues: CAISSQDRASGNTIYF. The CDR3 DNA follows: TGTGCCATCAGTTCACAGGACAGGGCTTCGGGAAACACCATATATTTT.

The genes are TRBV10-1 and TRBJ1-5; no clear D gene. Germline V gene sequence: CDR1 WNHNN, CDR2 SYGVQD (reference sequence). The CDR3 loop spans 13 amino acids. Trimming cost V 6 bases and J 4 bases, with 10 bases left between them. The CDR3 loop is CASSSQRNQPQHF. The CDR3 DNA is TGCGCCAGCAGCAGTCAAAGAAATCAGCCCCAGCATTTT.

This rearrangement joins TRBV19 to TRBJ1-2, with 7 bases that match TRBD1. With 1 base clipped from V and 6 bases from J, the junction kept 5 bases outside the gene matches. The germline gives CDR1 LNHDA, CDR2 SQIVND (reference sequence). The length of the CDR3 is 14 residues. CDR3: CASSIGGGEDGYTF. For the CDR3, the DNA is TGTGCCAGTAGTATAGGAGGGGGCGAGGATGGCTACACCTTC.

The chain is built from TRBV19 and TRBJ2-3, with 7 bases aligning to TRBD2. The CDR3 is 17 residues long. After removal of 1 base from V and 3 bases from J, the junction contained 10 bases not matched to a gene. CDR1 and CDR2 from the germline V gene are LNHDA and SQIVND (reference sequence). This chain's CDR3 is CASSIGGAGRITDTQYF. CDR3 nucleotide sequence: TGTGCCAGTAGTATAGGGGGAGCGGGGCGAATAACAGATACGCAGTATTTT.

This clone appeared once. The chain uses TRBV6-6 and TRBJ1-1; unclear D gene. The CDR3 totals 15 residues. V dropped 2 bases and J dropped 4 bases, with 14 bases sitting between them. The germline V gene encodes CDR1 MNHNY and CDR2 SVGAGI (reference sequence). The DNA of the CDR3 is TGTGCCAGCAGTTACGGAAGAATGGGGAGCACTGAAGCTTTCTTT. Its protein product is CASSYGRMGSTEAFF.

This chain joins TRBV7-6 and TRBJ2-5; D is unclear. The V gene's germline CDR1 is SGHVS and CDR2 FNYEAQ. The CDR3 has 13 amino acids. The ends were cut back, 7 bases at V and 5 bases at J, with 14 bases in the middle. The CDR3 is CASTANPPETQYF. The CDR3, as DNA: TGTGCCAGCACCGCCAATCCCCCGGAGACCCAGTACTTC.